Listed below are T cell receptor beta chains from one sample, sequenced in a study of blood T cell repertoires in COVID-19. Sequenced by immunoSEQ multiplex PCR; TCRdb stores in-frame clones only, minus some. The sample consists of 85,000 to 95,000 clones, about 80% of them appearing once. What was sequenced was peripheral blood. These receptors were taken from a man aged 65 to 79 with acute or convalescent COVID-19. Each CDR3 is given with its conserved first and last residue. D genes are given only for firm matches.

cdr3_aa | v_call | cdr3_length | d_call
CASSLGEGGYNEQFF | TRBV28 | 15 | NA
CASSPLQGAGELFF | TRBV18 | 14 | TRBD1
CASSPTLLRGEQFF | TRBV9 | 14 | NA
CASSPSGEAFF | TRBV7-6 | 11 | NA
CASSFGRQGADGYTF | TRBV28 | 15 | TRBD1
CASSFSGDNTGELFF | TRBV5-1 | 15 | TRBD2
CASSLFKLAGIEQYF | TRBV27 | 15 | TRBD2
CASRTSGGIQETQYF | TRBV7-2 | 15 | TRBD2
CASSLMGQGNEKLFF | TRBV28 | 15 | TRBD1
CASSGGRRESNEQYF | TRBV18 | 15 | TRBD2
CASSTGGKDNEQFF | TRBV7-3 | 14 | TRBD1
CASSQGQGARNEQFF | TRBV5-1 | 15 | TRBD1
CASSLESVFAGNTIYF | TRBV5-1 | 16 | NA
CASSPDRGGTTNEKLFF | TRBV5-8 | 17 | TRBD1
CASSDPWTSGRAGELFF | TRBV5-1 | 17 | TRBD2
CASSLEGTGRETQYF | TRBV5-1 | 15 | TRBD1
CASSWPGGAVNTEAFF | TRBV5-5 | 16 | NA
CSVGQYNQPQHF | TRBV29-1 | 12 | TRBD1
CASSLSRGAYNSPLHF | TRBV5-4 | 16 | NA
CSVESSDRITYGYTF | TRBV29-1 | 15 | TRBD1
CAISESGAAETQYF | TRBV10-3 | 14 | NA
CASLLTGDNTEAFF | TRBV28 | 14 | TRBD1
CASRQNRYNSPLHF | TRBV14 | 14 | NA
CASSSQGSNTEAFF | TRBV7-3 | 14 | TRBD1
CASSENQGNYGYTF | TRBV6-1 | 14 | NA
CATSRDGDRSSGNTIYF | TRBV15 | 17 | NA
CASSSPPSEKLFF | TRBV7-2 | 13 | NA
CASSEVIQGSLFF | TRBV2 | 13 | TRBD1
CASSEESWGRGETQYF | TRBV25-1 | 16 | NA
CASGARTGYTGELFF | TRBV6-5 | 15 | TRBD1
CASSRPGPGAFF | TRBV12-3/TRBV12-4 | 12 | NA
CASSPQTGHYGYTF | TRBV18 | 14 | TRBD1
CASSHNSGTGGPTQETQYF | TRBV4-1 | 19 | TRBD1
CASSSTGEGPQHF | TRBV2 | 13 | TRBD1
CASSPAGTGGQPQHF | TRBV21-1 | 15 | NA
CASSVRGATEAFF | TRBV7-9 | 13 | TRBD1
CASRPEWDRNTEAFF | TRBV5-1 | 15 | TRBD1
CASSQLGVVETQYF | TRBV14 | 14 | NA
CASSLDGRDFYGYTF | TRBV7-8 | 15 | NA
CASRPGNLGSPLHF | TRBV6-5 | 14 | NA
CASSPHPGTGKNEKLFF | TRBV9 | 17 | TRBD1
CASSSGQGAAGTEAFF | TRBV7-9 | 16 | TRBD1
CASALTGNTEAFF | TRBV6-6 | 13 | NA
CASSLDRGQQETQYF | TRBV5-4 | 15 | TRBD1
CASSPPGQGNSPLHF | TRBV7-9 | 15 | TRBD1
CASSPRTGGNTIYF | TRBV9 | 14 | TRBD1
CASSGQANTEAFF | TRBV2 | 13 | NA
CASSVVGTDTQYF | TRBV9 | 13 | NA